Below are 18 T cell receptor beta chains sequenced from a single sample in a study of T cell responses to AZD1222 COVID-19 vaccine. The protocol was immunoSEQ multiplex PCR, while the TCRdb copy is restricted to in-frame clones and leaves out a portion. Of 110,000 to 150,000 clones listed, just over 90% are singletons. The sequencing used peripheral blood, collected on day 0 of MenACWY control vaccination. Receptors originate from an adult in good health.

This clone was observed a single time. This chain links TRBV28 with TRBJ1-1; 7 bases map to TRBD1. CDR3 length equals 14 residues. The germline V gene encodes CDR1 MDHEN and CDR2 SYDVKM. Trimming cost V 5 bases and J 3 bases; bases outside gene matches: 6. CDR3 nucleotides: TGTGCCAGCAGTCCGTCTGACAGGGACACTGAAGCTTTCTTT. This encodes CASSPSDRDTEAFF.

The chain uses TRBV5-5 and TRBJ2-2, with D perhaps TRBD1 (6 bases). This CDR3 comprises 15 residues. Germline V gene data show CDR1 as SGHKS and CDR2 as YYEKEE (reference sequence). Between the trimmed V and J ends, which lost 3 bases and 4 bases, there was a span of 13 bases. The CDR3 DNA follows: TGTGCCAGCAGCTGGATCACAGGGATCACCGGGGAGCTGTTTTTT. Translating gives CASSWITGITGELFF. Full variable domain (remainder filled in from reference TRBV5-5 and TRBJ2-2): DAGVTQSPTHLIKTRGQQVTLRCSPISGHKSVSWYQQVLGQGPQFIFQYYEKEERGRGNFPDRFSARQFPNYSSELNVNALLLGDSALYLCASSWITGITGELFFGEGSRLTVL.

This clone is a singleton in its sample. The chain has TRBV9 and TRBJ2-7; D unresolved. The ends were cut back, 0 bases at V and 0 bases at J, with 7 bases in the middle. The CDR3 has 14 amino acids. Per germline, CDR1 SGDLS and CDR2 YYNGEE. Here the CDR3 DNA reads TGTGCCAGCAGCGTAGGTGTGAGCTCCTACGAGCAGTACTTC. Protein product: CASSVGVSSYEQYF.

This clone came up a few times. Written as DNA, the CDR3 is TGTGCCAGTAGTATGAGAGATAGCAATCAGCCCCAGCATTTT. It encodes CASSMRDSNQPQHF. The V and J genes are TRBV19 and TRBJ1-5, with D uncertain. Germline V CDR1 and CDR2: LNHDA, SQIVND (reference sequence). The CDR3 runs to 14 residues. V shed 3 bases and J shed 0 bases, with 6 bases lying between them.

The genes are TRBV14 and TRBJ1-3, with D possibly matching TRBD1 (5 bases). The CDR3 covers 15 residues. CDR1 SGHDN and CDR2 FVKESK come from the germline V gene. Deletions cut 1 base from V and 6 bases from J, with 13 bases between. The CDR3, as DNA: TGTGCCAGCAGCCAAGCCCGCAGGGAGGAAAACACCATATATTTT. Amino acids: CASSQARREENTIYF.

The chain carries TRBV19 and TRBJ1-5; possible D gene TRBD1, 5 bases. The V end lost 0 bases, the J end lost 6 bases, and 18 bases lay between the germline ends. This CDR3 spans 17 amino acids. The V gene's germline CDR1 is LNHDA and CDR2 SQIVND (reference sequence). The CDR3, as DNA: TGTGCCAGTAGTATAGATCTGTCTAACCGAGGGGTTCAGCCCCAGCATTTT. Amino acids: CASSIDLSNRGVQPQHF.

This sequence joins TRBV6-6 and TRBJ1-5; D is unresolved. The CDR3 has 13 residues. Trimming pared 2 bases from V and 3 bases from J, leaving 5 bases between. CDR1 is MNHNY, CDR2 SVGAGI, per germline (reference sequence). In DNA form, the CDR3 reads TGTGCCAGCAGTTACGGACTCAATCAGCCCCAGCATTTT. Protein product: CASSYGLNQPQHF.

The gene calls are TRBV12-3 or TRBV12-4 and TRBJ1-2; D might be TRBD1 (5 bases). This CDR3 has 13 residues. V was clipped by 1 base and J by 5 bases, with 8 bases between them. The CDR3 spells CASSLGAGYGYTF. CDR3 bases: TGTGCCAGCAGTTTAGGGGCAGGGTATGGCTACACCTTC.

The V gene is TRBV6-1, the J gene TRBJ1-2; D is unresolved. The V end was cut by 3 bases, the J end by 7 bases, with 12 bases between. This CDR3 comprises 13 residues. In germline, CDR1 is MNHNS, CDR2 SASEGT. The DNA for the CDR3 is TGTGCCAGCAGTGATTTCGGTCAGTCTGGCTACACCTTC. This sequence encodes CASSDFGQSGYTF.

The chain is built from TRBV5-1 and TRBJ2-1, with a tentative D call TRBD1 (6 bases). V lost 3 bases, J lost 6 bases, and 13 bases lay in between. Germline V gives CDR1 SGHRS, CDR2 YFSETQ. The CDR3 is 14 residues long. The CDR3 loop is CASSYLTGSNEQFF. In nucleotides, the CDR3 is TGCGCCAGCAGCTACCTGACAGGATCCAATGAGCAGTTCTTC.

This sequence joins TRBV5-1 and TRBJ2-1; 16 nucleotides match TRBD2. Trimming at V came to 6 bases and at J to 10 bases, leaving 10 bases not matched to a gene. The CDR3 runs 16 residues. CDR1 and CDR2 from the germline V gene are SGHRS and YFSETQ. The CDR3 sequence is CASMGPGTSGRGEQFF. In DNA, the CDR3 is TGCGCCAGCATGGGACCTGGGACTAGCGGGAGGGGAGAGCAGTTCTTC.

The CDR3, as DNA: TGTGCCAGCAGTGAAAGGTGGGGGACCTACGAGCAGTACTTC. Its translation: CASSERWGTYEQYF. The V gene is TRBV6-1, the J gene TRBJ2-7, with D tentatively TRBD1 or TRBD2 (5 bases each). V was trimmed by 2 bases and J by 2 bases, leaving 10 bases between them. Germline CDR1 reads MNHNS; CDR2 reads SASEGT. CDR3 length: 14 residues.

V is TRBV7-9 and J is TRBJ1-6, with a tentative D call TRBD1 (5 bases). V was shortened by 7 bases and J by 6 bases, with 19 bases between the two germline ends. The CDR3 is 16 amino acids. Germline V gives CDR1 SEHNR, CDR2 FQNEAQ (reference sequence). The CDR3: CASTQRGGGGNSPLHF. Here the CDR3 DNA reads TGTGCCAGCACCCAAAGGGGCGGGGGTGGTAATTCACCCCTCCACTTT.

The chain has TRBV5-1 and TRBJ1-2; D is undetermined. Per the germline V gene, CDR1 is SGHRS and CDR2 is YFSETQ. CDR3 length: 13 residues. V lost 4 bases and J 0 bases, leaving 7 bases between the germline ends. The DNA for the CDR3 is TGCGCCAGCAGCCCGGAAACTAACTATGGCTACACCTTC. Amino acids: CASSPETNYGYTF. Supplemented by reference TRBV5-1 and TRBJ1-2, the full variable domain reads KAGVTQTPRYLIKTRGQQVTLSCSPISGHRSVSWYQQTPGQGLQFLFEYFSETQRNKGNFPGRFSGRQFSNSRSEMNVSTLELGDSALYLCASSPETNYGYTFGSGTRLTVV.

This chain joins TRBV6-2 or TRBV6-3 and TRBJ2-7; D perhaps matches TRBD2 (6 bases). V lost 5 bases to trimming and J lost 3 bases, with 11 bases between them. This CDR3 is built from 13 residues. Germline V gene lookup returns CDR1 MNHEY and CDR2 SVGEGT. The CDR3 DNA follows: TGTGCCAGCAGTCTGCCGGGGGACTACGAGCAGTACTTC. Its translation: CASSLPGDYEQYF.

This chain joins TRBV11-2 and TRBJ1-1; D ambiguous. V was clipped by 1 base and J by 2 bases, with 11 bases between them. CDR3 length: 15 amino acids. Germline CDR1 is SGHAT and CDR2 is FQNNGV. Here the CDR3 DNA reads TGTGCCAGCAGCTTAGGTCCGGGAACTAACACTGAAGCTTTCTTT. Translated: CASSLGPGTNTEAFF.

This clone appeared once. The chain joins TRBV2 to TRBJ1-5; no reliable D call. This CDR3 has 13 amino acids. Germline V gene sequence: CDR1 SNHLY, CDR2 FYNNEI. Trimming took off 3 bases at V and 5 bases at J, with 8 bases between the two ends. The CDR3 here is CASSDGLDQPQHF. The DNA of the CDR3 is TGTGCCAGCAGTGATGGGCTGGATCAGCCCCAGCATTTT.

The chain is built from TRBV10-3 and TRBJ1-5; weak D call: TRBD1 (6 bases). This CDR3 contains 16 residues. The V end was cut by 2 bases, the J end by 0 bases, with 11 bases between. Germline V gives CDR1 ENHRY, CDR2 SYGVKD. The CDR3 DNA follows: TGTGCCATCAGTGAGAGGGACACCGTTAGCAATCAGCCCCAGCATTTT. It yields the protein CAISERDTVSNQPQHF.